What follows are 8 T cell receptor beta chains derived from one specimen sequenced in a study of T cells after yellow fever vaccination. TCRdb itself ran the 5' RACE reads through MiXCR, one entry per CDR3 protein. Counted here are 250,000 to 300,000 distinct CDR3 sequences, approximately 13% occurring once; the ten biggest clones make up 0.4% to 0.55%. The source was CD4+ T cells sorted from PBMCs, collected 45 days after the yellow fever booster vaccination. The receptor set was obtained from a young man who received the YFV17D yellow fever vaccine.

This sequence joins TRBV5-1 and TRBJ1-1, with 10 bases identical to TRBD1. This CDR3 region has 14 residues. Germline V lookup: CDR1 SGHRS, CDR2 YFSETQ. J gave up 4 bases and V 4 bases, and 4 bases lay outside the gene matches. The CDR3: CASSVGQGGTEAFF. In DNA, the CDR3 is TGCGCCAGCAGCGTTGGACAGGGGGGCACTGAAGCTTTCTTT.

The rearrangement uses TRBV7-2 and TRBJ2-3; D gene unclear. The CDR3 extends over 14 amino acids. Trimming cost V 3 bases and J 0 bases, with 7 bases left between them. The germline gives CDR1 SGHTA, CDR2 FQGNSA. The CDR3 nucleotides are TGTGCCAGCAGCTTTCGACCGAGCACAGATACGCAGTATTTT. As protein: CASSFRPSTDTQYF.

There are a few counts of this clonotype. The CDR3 spells CSVRDRVLSPLHF. The CDR3 DNA is TGCAGCGTCCGGGACAGGGTTCTTTCACCCCTCCACTTT. The chain has TRBV29-1 and TRBJ1-6, with TRBD1 matching over 9 bases. Germline V gene sequence: CDR1 SQVTM, CDR2 ANQGSEA. The CDR3 length is 13 residues. J gave up 9 bases and V 6 bases, and 6 bases lay outside the gene matches.

The chain has TRBV6-1 and TRBJ2-7, with D possibly being TRBD1 (6 bases). The V and J ends lost 7 bases and 0 bases respectively, with 13 bases between them. Germline V gene lookup returns CDR1 MNHNS and CDR2 SASEGT. The CDR3 runs to 14 residues. CDR3 nucleotides: TGTGCCAGCACCACCGGGACAATCTCCTACGAGCAGTACTTC. It translates to CASTTGTISYEQYF.

The chain carries TRBV5-1 and TRBJ1-1, with TRBD1 as a possible D gene (6 bases). Germline V lookup: CDR1 SGHRS, CDR2 YFSETQ. Between the trimmed V and J ends, which lost 4 bases and 2 bases, there was a span of 15 bases. This CDR3 spans 15 amino acids. The CDR3 nucleotides read TGCGCCAGCAGCCACAACCGACAGGTAAACACTGAAGCTTTCTTT. Residues: CASSHNRQVNTEAFF.

The chain is built from TRBV6-2 or TRBV6-3 and TRBJ2-7, with D perhaps TRBD1 or TRBD2 (5 bases each). The CDR3 is made up of 16 amino acids. Trimming pared 5 bases from V and 2 bases from J, leaving 19 bases between. Germline values: CDR1 MNHEY, CDR2 SVGEGT. The CDR3 DNA is TGTGCCAGCAGTCCACGGCCGGGGCTAGTAGCCTACGAGCAGTACTTC. This translates into CASSPRPGLVAYEQYF.

This chain joins TRBV20-1 and TRBJ2-1, with TRBD2 matching over 13 bases. The CDR3 is 16 amino acids. After removal of 5 bases from V and 8 bases from J, the junction contained 12 bases not matched to a gene. Germline lookup yields CDR1 DFQATT and CDR2 SNEGSKA (reference sequence). The CDR3 region has the DNA TGCAGTGCTGCCAACCGCGGGACTAGCGGGACTGATGAGCAGTTCTTC. Translation gives CSAANRGTSGTDEQFF.

V usage is TRBV25-1 and J usage is TRBJ2-3; D is perhaps TRBD1 or TRBD2 (5 bases each). The germline CDR1 and CDR2 sequences are MGHDK and SYGVNS. The length of the CDR3 is 16 residues. The V and J ends lost 6 bases and 9 bases respectively, with 25 bases between them. CDR3: CASSWDRRSPDRTQYF. Written as DNA, the CDR3 is TGTGCCAGCAGCTGGGACCGTAGAAGTCCGGATAGGACGCAGTATTTT.